This T cell receptor (beta chain) was recorded in a study of radiotherapy plus CTLA-4 blockade in lung cancer. Overall study context: Disease control was present in roughly 29% of patients, and objective responses in about 19%.

Germline V gene lookup returns CDR1 SGHAT and CDR2 FQDESV (reference sequence). This CDR3 has 15 amino acids. Trimming took 0 bases from V and 0 from J, leaving 7 bases between them. Overall study findings and caveats: Early clone dynamics of blood T cells, plus interferon-beta, reportedly predicted response best.

TCRdb keeps only in-frame clones here, not all; method: immunoSEQ multiplex PCR. The data contain some 70,000 clones, about 80% of them singletons. For this clone: Its matching antigen is unknown.

This sequence was found in a human donor with non-small cell lung cancer who had a partial response to radiotherapy plus ipilimumab. V gene TRBV11-1 combines with J gene TRBJ2-3; D gene ambiguous. Sequencing used peripheral blood, obtained from a patient treated with radiotherapy plus ipilimumab. CDR3: CASSLALRSTDTQYF. DNA of the CDR3: TGTGCCAGCAGCTTAGCGCTTCGGAGCACAGATACGCAGTATTTT.